This T cell receptor beta chain was sequenced for a study of blood T cell repertoires in COVID-19. Germline CDR1 reads MNHEY; CDR2 reads SVGEGT. CDR3 length: 15 residues. V gave up 2 bases and J gave up 3 bases; unmatched junction bases: 4. Repertoires were generated with immunoSEQ multiplex PCR, while TCRdb's copy carries only in-frame clones and drops some. The data contain approximately 91,000 clones, over 75% of them seen just once; the ten biggest clones take up over 6%. The rearrangement links TRBV6-2 or TRBV6-3 to TRBJ1-1; 9 nucleotides align to TRBD1. The clonotype was recovered from a man between 65 and 80 years old with acute or convalescent COVID-19. Sequenced material: peripheral blood. CDR3 DNA sequence: TGTGCCAGCAGTTACCGCCGACAGGGGGACACTGAAGCTTTCTTT. As protein: CASSYRRQGDTEAFF.